The clone carrying this T cell receptor (beta chain) was recorded a few times. TCRdb analysed the 5' RACE reads with MiXCR anew, one entry per CDR3 protein. This sample has 200,000 to 250,000 distinct CDR3 sequences; roughly 10% occur once, and the top ten carry less than 8%. CDR1 SGHTA and CDR2 FQGNSA come from the germline V gene. This CDR3 region has 14 residues. The V and J ends lost 2 bases and 10 bases respectively, with 17 bases between them. The data originate from a study of CD8 T cells in ankylosing spondylitis. The clonotype originates from a male donor with ankylosing spondylitis or in good health (not recorded which). Sample: blood, either unsorted or a sorted T cell fraction (not recorded which). The chain is built from TRBV7-2 and TRBJ1-1, with D unresolved. Here the CDR3 reads CASSLNAPFRGAFF. In nucleotides, the CDR3 is TGTGCCAGCAGCTTAAATGCACCGTTTCGCGGAGCTTTCTTT.